This is a list of T cell receptor beta chains from one sample in a study of cytomegalovirus exposure and HLA in healthy donors. Sequencing used immunoSEQ multiplex PCR; TCRdb keeps in-frame clones, though not all of them. The sample yields 100,000 to 150,000 clones, roughly 70% seen once. Sequenced sample: PBMCs. These receptors were taken from a woman aged 40 to 50 in good health and CMV-seronegative. Both conserved end residues are part of each CDR3. The order of the fields is V gene, CDR3 protein.

TRBV28 CASSPPTRAGGQDF
TRBV6-6 CASSYTDTEAFF
TRBV28 CASGRDRVYEQYF
TRBV7-2 CASSRPRGGARGEQFF
TRBV27 CASSFSGGNSYTF
TRBV6-6 CASSRRAGVDEQYF
TRBV9 CASSAYDSNSGNTIYF
TRBV10-1 CASSEAGGSYNEQFF
TRBV5-6 CASSLRGGGGTDTQYF
TRBV2 CASSAGTGPSELFF
TRBV18 CASSLTGTGEATEAFF
TRBV6-6 CASSPLLNQPQHF
TRBV6-1 CASRGESEAFF
TRBV7-2 CASSLVSGGGTDTQYF
TRBV29-1 CSVEGDRGTGELFF
TRBV7-6 CASSPVVQADTQYF
TRBV11-2 CASSSRNQPQHF
TRBV6-5 CASSYFARQGASEQYF
TRBV6-6 CASSYGTGDYEQYF
TRBV29-1 CSVLAGGGANVLTF
TRBV4-2 CASSPQLAVSSYNSPLHF
TRBV7-8 CASSRLAERRAGEQYF